A single TCR beta chain is shown here with its context. The data were obtained in a study of blood T cell repertoires in COVID-19. At the level of the study: Acute and convalescent COVID-19 samples came from the United States, Italy and Spain. Nucleic acid was either cDNA or gDNA, and it came from T cells, B-cell-depleted T cells, or PBMCs.

Per the original methods: Amplification of reference gene primers provided the estimated nucleated cell counts. The method was immunoSEQ multiplex PCR; TCRdb's version includes in-frame clones alone and lacks a portion of them. V, J and clone size are those of that table, while D and trimming were read from the DNA. In the table there are about 180,000 clones, 80% to 90% of which are singletons. This CDR3 region has 17 residues. V lost 6 bases to trimming and J lost 0 bases; unmatched junction nucleotides: 8. Germline CDR1 reads SEHNR; CDR2 reads FQNEAQ (reference sequence). Everyone who took part was 18 to 89 years old, and they came from fewer than 25 US areas.

This receptor was identified in a woman aged 40 to 49 with acute COVID-19. Sequencing was done on a sample of PBMCs or T cells enriched from blood (not recorded which). The chain recombines TRBV7-9 with TRBJ2-1; 10 nucleotides agree with TRBD2. CDR3 sequence reads: CASSQSGGVDSYNEQFF. As DNA, the CDR3 is TGTGCCAGCAGTCAGAGCGGGGGGGTCGACTCCTACAATGAGCAGTTCTTC. The variable domain in full, completed from reference TRBV7-9 and TRBJ2-1, reads DTGVSQNPRHKITKRGQNVTFRCDPISEHNRLYWYRQTLGQGPEFLTYFQNEAQLEKSRLLSDRFSAERPKGSFSTLEIQRTEQGDSAMYLCASSQSGGVDSYNEQFFGPGTRLTVL.